The present T cell receptor (beta chain) was sequenced within a study of neoadjuvant nivolumab and ipilimumab in lung cancer. Study details: Nivolumab 3 mg/kg was given days 1, 15 and 29, plus ipilimumab 1 mg/kg day 1 in combination. Points from the study as a whole: Higher pretherapy blood TCR richness went with higher resected-tumor richness.

This table comes from immunoSEQ multiplex PCR, and its TCRdb copy is limited to in-frame clones, with some not included. Counted here are 44,000 or so clones, approximately 90% occurring once; the ten biggest clones make up 3.7%. Trimming took 4 bases from V and 4 from J; bases not matched to a gene: 7. The CDR3 is 15 amino acids. The germline gives CDR1 SGHRS, CDR2 YFSETQ. A word on this clone: The antigen is not known.

This clonotype originated in an adult with non-small cell lung cancer. Some clones in this sample may be carry-over from other donors' samples. This specimen was blood, taken before neoadjuvant nivolumab, alone or with ipilimumab. V gene TRBV5-1 combines with J gene TRBJ1-1; 10 bases align to TRBD1. The CDR3 DNA reads TGCGCCAGCAGCACGGAGACAGGGGGCTTCACTGAAGCTTTCTTT. This codes for CASSTETGGFTEAFF.